This entry is about one TCR beta chain. Its antigen is still unknown. This specimen belongs to a study of PD-1 blockade in classical Hodgkin lymphoma. Study conclusions and caveats: As was reported, newly diagnosed patients showed lower baseline TCR diversity than healthy donors did. The repertoire differences lack a defined cause, possibly disease activity or prior therapy.

Clones were read by immunoSEQ multiplex PCR, and TCRdb kept only the in-frame ones, dropping some. The profile shows fewer than 20,000 clones, approximately 84% of them singletons. The CDR3 is 14 residues long. Looked up from germline, CDR1 is SGHRS and CDR2 is YFSETQ. The V end lost 4 bases, the J end lost 4 bases, and 12 bases lay between the germline ends. The time point is: newly diagnosed, previously untreated cHL patient sample. Peripheral samples used as comparators were newly diagnosed, untreated classical Hodgkin lymphoma PBMCs. The V and J genes are TRBV5-1 and TRBJ1-5; D perhaps matches TRBD1 (5 bases). The TCR sequence derives from a human donor with classical Hodgkin lymphoma. Sequencing used peripheral blood mononuclear cells (PBMCs). The CDR3 region has the DNA TGCGCCAGCAGCCCGTTTTCAGGGAATCAGCCCCAGCATTTT. It codes for CASSPFSGNQPQHF.